The clone carrying this T cell receptor (beta chain) was seen a few times. Its antigen is currently unknown. Germline V gene data show CDR1 as MRHNA and CDR2 as SNTAGT. The V and J ends lost 2 bases and 0 bases, in that order; junction bases with no gene match: 4. The CDR3 consists of 16 residues. The sample originates from a study of T cell responses to AZD1222 COVID-19 vaccine. General study results and limits: Regions left unmutated in variants are reportedly the target of nearly half of spike-specific TCRs. There were mostly white British donors and more females than males, and clonal diversity was possibly underestimated.

Using immunoSEQ multiplex PCR, the repertoire was profiled, and TCRdb retains in-frame clones only, with some absent. The sample yields about 180,000 clones, about nine tenths seen once. The source was peripheral blood, collected 28 days after the second AZD1222 dose. The chain recombines TRBV6-4 with TRBJ2-3, with TRBD2 identical over 8 bases. The sequence was obtained from an adult who received the AZD1222 COVID-19 vaccine. CDR3 amino acids: CASSDGLAGSTDTQYF. CDR3 nucleotide sequence: TGTGCCAGCAGTGACGGGCTAGCGGGTAGCACAGATACGCAGTATTTT.